A selection of T cell receptor beta chains follows, all from one sample in a study of vaccination and CD4 T cells after COVID-19. TCRdb re-called the PCR reads with MiXCR, one entry per CDR3 protein. The top ten hold 4% to 4.5% of the sample, which has approximately 20,000 distinct CDR3 sequences, approximately 50% seen once. Their specific antigens are unknown. Material: CD4+ T cells from blood, cultured in vitro, obtained before SARS-CoV-2 vaccination. These receptor sequences come from a human donor who had recovered from COVID-19. Both conserved end residues are part of each CDR3. D genes are given only for firm matches. Clone size appears in some rows only: once, few, many, or a class for an expanded clone.

CDR3,DNA,D,size,V,J
CSARDLRGVKNYGYTF,TGCAGTGCTAGAGATCTACGGGGGGTAAAAAACTATGGCTACACCTTC,.,few,TRBV20-1,TRBJ1-2
CASSLQTSGSADTQYF,TGTGCCAGCAGCTTGCAGACTAGCGGGAGCGCAGATACGCAGTATTTT,TRBD2,once,TRBV7-2,TRBJ2-3
CASSPGQAGGRPQHF,TGTGCCAGCAGCCCGGGACAGGCCGGCGGGAGGCCCCAGCATTTT,TRBD1,.,TRBV7-2,TRBJ1-5
CASSLEKPQRSFF,TGTGCCAGCAGTTTAGAAAAGCCCCAGAGAAGCTTCTTC,.,.,TRBV28,TRBJ2-1
CASSLTQGAWATEAFF,TGTGCCAGCAGTCTTACACAGGGGGCATGGGCCACTGAAGCTTTCTTT,TRBD1,few,TRBV27,TRBJ1-1
CAWRGTGNTEAFF,TGTGCCTGGAGGGGGACAGGGAACACTGAAGCTTTCTTT,TRBD1,.,TRBV30,TRBJ1-1
CASSQDSGGGSGNTIYF,TGTGCCAGCAGCCAAGATAGCGGTGGGGGCTCTGGAAACACCATATATTTT,.,.,TRBV4-2,TRBJ1-3
CASTAGDPDTQYF,TGTGCCAGCACAGCGGGAGATCCAGATACGCAGTATTTT,TRBD2,.,TRBV6-2/TRBV6-3,TRBJ2-3
CASEGGEMFSPPGANVLTF,TGTGCCAGCGAGGGGGGAGAAATGTTCTCCCCCCCTGGGGCCAACGTCCTGACTTTC,.,.,TRBV7-9,TRBJ2-6
CASSQSLTRAEAFF,TGCGCCAGCAGTCAATCTCTGACGAGGGCTGAAGCTTTCTTT,.,.,TRBV23-1,TRBJ1-1
CASSLALDRGYGYTF,TGTGCCAGCAGCTTAGCCCTAGACAGGGGCTATGGCTACACCTTC,TRBD1,few,TRBV7-2,TRBJ1-2
CASSYRTGAHYEQYF,TGTGCCAGCAGTTACCGAACAGGGGCCCACTACGAGCAGTACTTC,TRBD1,.,TRBV6-2/TRBV6-3,TRBJ2-7
CASSHAGQGQVNTIYF,TGCGCCAGCAGCCACGCCGGACAGGGACAGGTGAACACCATATATTTT,TRBD1,.,TRBV4-3,TRBJ1-3
CASSAGRTEAFF,TGTGCCAGCAGCGCAGGGCGGACTGAAGCTTTCTTT,.,.,TRBV7-2,TRBJ1-1
CSASKGTRFYEQYF,TGCAGTGCTAGTAAGGGCACACGATTCTACGAGCAGTACTTC,.,.,TRBV20-1,TRBJ2-7
CATGSHDGNQPQHF,TGTGCCACCGGTTCCCATGATGGCAATCAGCCCCAGCATTTT,.,.,TRBV24-1,TRBJ1-5
CASSKDRVNQPQHF,TGTGCCAGCAGTAAGGACAGGGTGAATCAGCCCCAGCATTTT,TRBD1,.,TRBV28,TRBJ1-5
CASSSGQPQHF,TGTGCCAGCAGTTCGGGCCAGCCCCAGCATTTT,.,.,TRBV28,TRBJ1-5
CSAPTSAGYTF,TGCAGTGCTCCAACGAGTGCTGGCTACACCTTC,.,.,TRBV20-1,TRBJ1-2
CATSEEGSLRGDEQYF,TGTGCCACCAGCGAGGAAGGGAGCCTCCGGGGGGACGAGCAGTACTTC,TRBD2,.,TRBV7-9,TRBJ2-7
CASSNMQGLGGYTF,TGCGCCAGCAGCAACATGCAGGGGCTGGGGGGCTACACCTTC,.,.,TRBV5-1,TRBJ1-2
CASNPSPGHSNNEQFF,TGTGCCAGCAACCCCTCACCGGGACACAGTAACAATGAGCAGTTCTTC,.,.,TRBV6-2/TRBV6-3,TRBJ2-1
CASSSRRGDTEAFF,TGTGCCAGCAGCTCGCGGCGAGGGGACACTGAAGCTTTCTTT,.,.,TRBV7-2,TRBJ1-1
CSAARLSSPGNTIYF,TGCAGTGCCGCCCGACTTAGCAGCCCTGGAAACACCATATATTTT,.,.,TRBV20-1,TRBJ1-3
CASRDAGIRYLGYTF,TGTGCCAGCAGGGACGCCGGGATACGGTATCTCGGCTACACCTTC,.,.,TRBV2,TRBJ1-2
CSAILGASGSYEQYF,TGCAGTGCTATACTAGGGGCTAGCGGGAGCTACGAGCAGTACTTC,TRBD2,.,TRBV20-1,TRBJ2-7
CASSLRGRSGYTF,TGTGCCAGCAGTTTAAGGGGGCGATCTGGCTACACCTTC,TRBD1,.,TRBV28,TRBJ1-2
CASSLPGTDSNQPQHF,TGTGCCAGCAGCTTACCAGGGACAGATAGCAATCAGCCCCAGCATTTT,TRBD1,few,TRBV11-3,TRBJ1-5
CASSSSFGTGLDQPQHF,TGTGCCAGCAGTTCCTCCTTTGGGACAGGGCTCGATCAGCCCCAGCATTTT,TRBD1,.,TRBV28,TRBJ1-5
CSASAGGLTDTQYF,TGCAGTGCTAGCGCCGGGGGCCTCACAGATACGCAGTATTTT,.,.,TRBV20-1,TRBJ2-3
CATSAGTSNQPQHF,TGTGCCACCAGTGCAGGGACTAGCAATCAGCCCCAGCATTTT,.,few,TRBV24-1,TRBJ1-5
CAISESLAGGPHTDTQYF,TGTGCCATCAGTGAGTCACTAGCGGGGGGGCCCCACACAGATACGCAGTATTTT,TRBD2,.,TRBV10-3,TRBJ2-3
CASSYPERGGNQPQHF,TGTGCCAGCAGCTACCCGGAGCGCGGCGGAAATCAGCCCCAGCATTTT,.,.,TRBV27,TRBJ1-5
CASSPPGGVGVNVLTF,TGTGCCAGCAGCCCCCCAGGGGGGGTAGGGGTCAACGTCCTGACTTTC,.,.,TRBV28,TRBJ2-6
CASSFGGQETQYF,TGCGCCAGCAGCTTTGGGGGGCAAGAGACCCAGTACTTC,.,.,TRBV5-1,TRBJ2-5
CASSLGGGGLFYEQYF,TGTGCCAGCAGTCTCGGGGGCGGGGGCCTCTTCTACGAGCAGTACTTC,.,.,TRBV6-2/TRBV6-3,TRBJ2-7
CSARGDINYGYTF,TGCAGTGCTAGAGGGGATATTAACTATGGCTACACCTTC,.,.,TRBV20-1,TRBJ1-2
CATSRDTMGASPSGNTIYF,TGTGCCACCAGCAGAGATACGATGGGAGCCAGCCCCTCTGGAAACACCATATATTTT,.,once,TRBV15,TRBJ1-3
CASSIGQGGETQYF,TGTGCCAGTAGTATCGGACAGGGTGGGGAGACCCAGTACTTC,TRBD1,few,TRBV19,TRBJ2-5
CATRCLSPRSRNEQFF,TGTGCCACCAGATGTTTAAGCCCTAGGTCACGCAATGAGCAGTTCTTC,.,once,TRBV24-1,TRBJ2-1
CASSQVSGGDYGYTF,TGTGCCAGCAGCCAAGTTTCAGGGGGCGACTATGGCTACACCTTC,TRBD1,few,TRBV14,TRBJ1-2
CASSLSDRGPRSGYTF,TGTGCCAGCAGTTTAAGTGACAGGGGACCCAGGAGTGGCTACACCTTC,TRBD1,few,TRBV27,TRBJ1-2
CASSRYSPGQAGSPLHF,TGTGCCAGCAGCCGGTACTCCCCGGGACAGGCTGGTTCACCCCTCCACTTT,TRBD1,.,TRBV7-2,TRBJ1-6
CASILVSQETQYF,.,.,few,TRBV10-1,TRBJ2-5
CASSFRGFQQYF,TGTGCCAGCAGCTTCCGCGGCTTTCAGCAGTACTTC,.,.,TRBV7-2,TRBJ2-7
CAISDSSYTEAFF,TGTGCCATCAGTGATTCGAGTTACACTGAAGCTTTCTTT,.,.,TRBV10-3,TRBJ1-1
CSVEAQGLSDTQYF,TGCAGCGTTGAAGCACAGGGCTTGTCAGATACGCAGTATTTT,.,.,TRBV29-1,TRBJ2-3
CASSYSIGLTYNEQFF,TGTGCCAGCAGTTACTCGATTGGTTTGACCTACAATGAGCAGTTCTTC,.,few,TRBV6-5,TRBJ2-1
CASSYNPAGLHSGANVLTF,TGTGCCAGCAGTTACAACCCGGCAGGTCTCCACTCTGGGGCCAACGTCCTGACTTTC,.,.,TRBV7-6,TRBJ2-6
CASSSWDGNTEAFF,TGTGCCAGCAGCTCATGGGACGGGAACACTGAAGCTTTCTTT,.,few,TRBV7-9,TRBJ1-1